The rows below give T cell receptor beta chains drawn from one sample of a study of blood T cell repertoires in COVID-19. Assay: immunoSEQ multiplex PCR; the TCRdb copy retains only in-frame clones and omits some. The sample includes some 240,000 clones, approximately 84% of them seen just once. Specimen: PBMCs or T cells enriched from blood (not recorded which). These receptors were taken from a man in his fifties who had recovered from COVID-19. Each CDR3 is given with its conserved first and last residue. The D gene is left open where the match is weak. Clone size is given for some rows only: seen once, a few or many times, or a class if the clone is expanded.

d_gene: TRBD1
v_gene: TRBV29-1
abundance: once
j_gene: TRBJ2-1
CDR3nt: TGCAGCGTTGTGGACGGGACAGGGGGCAGTGAGCAGTTCTTC
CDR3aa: CSVVDGTGGSEQFF

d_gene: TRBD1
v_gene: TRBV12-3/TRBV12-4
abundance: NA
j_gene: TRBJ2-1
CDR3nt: TGTGCCAGTAATAGCCGGGACAGGAAGGTCTTC
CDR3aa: CASNSRDRKVF

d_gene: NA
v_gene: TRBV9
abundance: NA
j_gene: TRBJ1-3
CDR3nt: TGTGCCAGCAGCGTACTAGGGGGAACTAGAAACACCATATATTTT
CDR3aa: CASSVLGGTRNTIYF

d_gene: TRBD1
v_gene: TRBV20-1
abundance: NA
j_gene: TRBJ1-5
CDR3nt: TGCAGTGCTAGTGGGACAGGAGGCAATCAGCCCCAGCATTTT
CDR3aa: CSASGTGGNQPQHF

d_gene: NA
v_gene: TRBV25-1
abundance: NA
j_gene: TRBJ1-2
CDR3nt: TGTGCCAGCAGTGAATACCGGTCGGGTCACTATGGCTACACCTTC
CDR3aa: CASSEYRSGHYGYTF

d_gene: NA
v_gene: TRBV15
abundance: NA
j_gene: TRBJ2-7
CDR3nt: TGTGCCACCAGCAGAGACAGGGGGGTTCAGTACTTC
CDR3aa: CATSRDRGVQYF

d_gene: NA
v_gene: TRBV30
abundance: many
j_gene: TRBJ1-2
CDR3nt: TGTGCCCTCCGAAGGGGTGCGGTGGGTGGCTACACCTTC
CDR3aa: CALRRGAVGGYTF

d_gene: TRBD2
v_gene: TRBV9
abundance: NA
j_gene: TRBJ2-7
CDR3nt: TGTGCCAGCAGCCCCCACGGGAGGGGGGCGGGGGACGAGCAGTACTTC
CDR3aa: CASSPHGRGAGDEQYF

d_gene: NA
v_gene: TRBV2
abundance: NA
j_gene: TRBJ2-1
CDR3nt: TGTGCCAGCAGTGAAGGATTAGCGGTGGAGTACAATGAGCAGTTCTTC
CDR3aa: CASSEGLAVEYNEQFF

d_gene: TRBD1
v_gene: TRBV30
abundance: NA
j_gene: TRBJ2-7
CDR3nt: TGTGCCTGGAGCAGGGGGCTGACCTACGAGCAGTACTTC
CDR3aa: CAWSRGLTYEQYF

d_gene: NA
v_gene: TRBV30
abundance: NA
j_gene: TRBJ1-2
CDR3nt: TGTGCCTGGAGTGTAGCGGCAGGGACAGGCTACACCTTC
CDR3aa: CAWSVAAGTGYTF

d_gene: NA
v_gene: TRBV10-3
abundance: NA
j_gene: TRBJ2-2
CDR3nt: TGTGCCATCAGTGCAACGCAGACCGGGGAGCTGTTTTTT
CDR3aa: CAISATQTGELFF

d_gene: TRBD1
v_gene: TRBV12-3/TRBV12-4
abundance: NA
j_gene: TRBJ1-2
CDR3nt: TGTGCCAGCAGTTTCGGACAGGGCGGTGGCTACACCTTC
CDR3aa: CASSFGQGGGYTF

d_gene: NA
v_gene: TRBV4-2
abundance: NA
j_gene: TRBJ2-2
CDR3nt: TGTGCCAGCAGCCCAACTAGCTCGGAAGGCACCGGGGAGCTGTTTTTT
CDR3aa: CASSPTSSEGTGELFF

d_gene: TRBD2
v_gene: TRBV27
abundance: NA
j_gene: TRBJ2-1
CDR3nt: TGTGCCAGCCAATCGACGACTAGCGGGAGATATGAGCAGTTCTTC
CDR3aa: CASQSTTSGRYEQFF

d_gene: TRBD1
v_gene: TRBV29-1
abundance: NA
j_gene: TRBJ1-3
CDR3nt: TGCAGCGTTGTCCTCCAAACAGGGGGAGGAAACACCATATATTTT
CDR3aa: CSVVLQTGGGNTIYF

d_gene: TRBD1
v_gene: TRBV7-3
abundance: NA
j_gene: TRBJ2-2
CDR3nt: TGTGCCAGCAGCCTTCGACCGGGACAGGGGGCGAACACCGGGGAGCTGTTTTTT
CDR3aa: CASSLRPGQGANTGELFF

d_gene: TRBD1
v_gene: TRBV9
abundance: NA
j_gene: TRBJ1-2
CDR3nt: TGTGCCAGCAGCGTAGACGGGCGGCAGGGGGCGCTCGGTAGTGGCTACACCTTC
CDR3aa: CASSVDGRQGALGSGYTF

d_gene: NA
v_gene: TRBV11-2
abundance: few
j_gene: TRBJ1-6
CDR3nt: TGTGCCAGCAGGATGGGGGCAAATTCACCCCTCCACTTT
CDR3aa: CASRMGANSPLHF

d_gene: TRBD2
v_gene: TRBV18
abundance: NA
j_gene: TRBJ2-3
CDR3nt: TGTGCCAGCTCGGGGCCGGGGAGGGGCACAGATACGCAGTATTTT
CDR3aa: CASSGPGRGTDTQYF

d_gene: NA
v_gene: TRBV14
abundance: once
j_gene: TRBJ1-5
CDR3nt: TGTGCCAGCAGCCAAGTCGGGGGGGGGCCCCAGCATTTT
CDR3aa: CASSQVGGGPQHF

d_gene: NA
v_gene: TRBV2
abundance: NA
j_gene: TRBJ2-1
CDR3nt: TGTGCCAGCAGTGAAGCCCCCCAGCAGGGAAAGCAGTTCTTC
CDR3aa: CASSEAPQQGKQFF

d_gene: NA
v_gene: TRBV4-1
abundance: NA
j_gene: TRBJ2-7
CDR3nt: TGCGCCAGCAGCCACGTAGCGGATTTCTACGAGCAGTACTTC
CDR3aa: CASSHVADFYEQYF

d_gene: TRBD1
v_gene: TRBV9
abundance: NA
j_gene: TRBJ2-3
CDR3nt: TGTGCCAGCAGCGTCGACCGGGACAGCCCCACAGATACGCAGTATTTT
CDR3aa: CASSVDRDSPTDTQYF

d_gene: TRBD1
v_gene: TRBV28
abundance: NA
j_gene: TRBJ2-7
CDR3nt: TGTGCCAGCAGTTCCAGATCTACAGGGGTTGAGCAGTACTTC
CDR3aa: CASSSRSTGVEQYF

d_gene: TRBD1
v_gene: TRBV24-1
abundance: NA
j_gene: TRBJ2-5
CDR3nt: TGTGCCACCAGTGGCCTCGGGACAGGGGGGAATCCTCAAGAGACCCAGTACTTC
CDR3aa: CATSGLGTGGNPQETQYF

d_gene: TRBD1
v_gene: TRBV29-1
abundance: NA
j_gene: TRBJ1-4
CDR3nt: TGCAGCGTCAGCGACAGGGGGTTCTGGACTAATGAAAAACTGTTTTTT
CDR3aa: CSVSDRGFWTNEKLFF

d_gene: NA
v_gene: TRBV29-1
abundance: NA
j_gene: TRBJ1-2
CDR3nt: TGCAGCGTCCATTTTGGGGAAAGGGGCTATGGCTACACCTTC
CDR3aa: CSVHFGERGYGYTF

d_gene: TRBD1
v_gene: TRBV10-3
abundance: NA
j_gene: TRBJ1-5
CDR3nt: TGTGCCATCACCAGGGGGCTTGGCAATCAGCCCCAGCATTTT
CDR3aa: CAITRGLGNQPQHF

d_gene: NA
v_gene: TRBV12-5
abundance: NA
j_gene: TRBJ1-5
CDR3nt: TGTGCTAGTGGTTTGGACGGGACCCAGCATTTT
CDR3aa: CASGLDGTQHF

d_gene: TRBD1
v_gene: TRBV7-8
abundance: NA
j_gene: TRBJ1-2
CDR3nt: TGTGCCAGCAGCTCGACAGGGTACGGCTACACCTTC
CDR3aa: CASSSTGYGYTF

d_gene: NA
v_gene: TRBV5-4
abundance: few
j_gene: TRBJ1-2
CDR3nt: TGTGCCAGCAGCTTGGCGTCAGGGAATGGCTACACCTTC
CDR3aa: CASSLASGNGYTF